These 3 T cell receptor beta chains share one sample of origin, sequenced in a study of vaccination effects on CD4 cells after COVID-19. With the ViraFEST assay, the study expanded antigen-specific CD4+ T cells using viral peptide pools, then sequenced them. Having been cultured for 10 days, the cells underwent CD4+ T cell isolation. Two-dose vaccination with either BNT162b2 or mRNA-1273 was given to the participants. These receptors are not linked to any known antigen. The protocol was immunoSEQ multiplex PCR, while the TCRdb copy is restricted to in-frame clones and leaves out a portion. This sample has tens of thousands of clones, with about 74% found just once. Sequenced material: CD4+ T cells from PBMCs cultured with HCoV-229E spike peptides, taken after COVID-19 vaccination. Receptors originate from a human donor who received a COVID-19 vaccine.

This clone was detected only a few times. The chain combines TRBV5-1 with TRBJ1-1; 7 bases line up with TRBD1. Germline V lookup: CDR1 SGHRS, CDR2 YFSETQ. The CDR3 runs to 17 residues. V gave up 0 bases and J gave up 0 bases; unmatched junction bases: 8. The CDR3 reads CASSLGLGRGLNTEAFF. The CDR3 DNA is TGCGCCAGCAGCTTGGGATTGGGCAGGGGGTTGAACACTGAAGCTTTCTTT.

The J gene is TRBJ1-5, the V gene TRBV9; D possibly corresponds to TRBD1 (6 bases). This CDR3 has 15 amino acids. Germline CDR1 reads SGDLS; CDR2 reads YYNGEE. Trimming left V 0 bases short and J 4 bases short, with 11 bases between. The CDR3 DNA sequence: TGTGCCAGCAGCGTAGCAGGGGAACCGAATCAGCCCCAGCATTTT. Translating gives CASSVAGEPNQPQHF.

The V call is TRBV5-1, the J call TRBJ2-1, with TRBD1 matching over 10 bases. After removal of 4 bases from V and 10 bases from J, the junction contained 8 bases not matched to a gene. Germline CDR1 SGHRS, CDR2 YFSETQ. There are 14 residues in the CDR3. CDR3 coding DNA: TGCGCCAGCAGCCCCGGGACAGGGGAAGGGGAGCAGTTCTTC. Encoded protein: CASSPGTGEGEQFF.